Below, 11 T cell receptor beta chains from the same sample are listed, as sequenced in a study of cytomegalovirus exposure and HLA in healthy donors. The primer mix had 60 Vbeta and 13 Jbeta primers. Profiling relied on immunoSEQ multiplex PCR, and the TCRdb table lists in-frame clones only, not all of them. The sample lists approximately 150,000 clones; around 80% were seen once. Sequencing used PBMCs. These receptors came from a woman aged 18-29 years in good health and CMV-seronegative.

This chain uses TRBV5-4 with TRBJ2-7; TRBD2 agrees at 12 bases. The CDR3 contains 16 residues. J was trimmed by 2 bases and V by 0 bases; bases with no gene match: 3. The germline gives CDR1 SGHNT, CDR2 YYREEE (reference sequence). CDR3 in amino acids: CASSLGTSGIPYEQYF. The CDR3 nucleotides are TGTGCCAGCAGCTTGGGGACTAGCGGGATCCCCTACGAGCAGTACTTC.

The chain links TRBV7-9 to TRBJ1-1, with D possibly matching TRBD1 (6 bases). The V and J ends lost 7 bases and 4 bases respectively, with 19 bases between them. The CDR3 extends over 15 amino acids. CDR1 is SEHNR and CDR2 is FQNEAQ in the germline V gene (reference sequence). Here the CDR3 reads CASTTGEDWSTEAFF. The DNA for the CDR3 is TGTGCCAGCACGACAGGCGAAGACTGGAGCACTGAAGCTTTCTTT.

V usage is TRBV5-4 and J usage is TRBJ2-5; the match to TRBD2 covers 9 bases. The ends lost 2 bases at V and 4 bases at J; junction bases unmatched: 6. The CDR3 has 15 residues. Germline CDR1 and CDR2: SGHNT and YYREEE (reference sequence). The CDR3 here is CASSFAGGSPETQYF. The CDR3 bases are TGTGCCAGCAGCTTCGCGGGAGGGTCTCCAGAGACCCAGTACTTC.

This clone has a handful of counts. V is TRBV18 and J is TRBJ1-5; TRBD1 aligns across 7 bases. The ends lost 4 bases at V and 7 bases at J; junction bases unmatched: 16. The CDR3 runs 17 residues. Looked up from germline, CDR1 is KGHSH and CDR2 is LQKENI. This CDR3 is CASSLDRVSTNRQPQHF. The CDR3 region has the DNA TGTGCCAGCTCACTAGACAGGGTATCTACGAATAGGCAGCCCCAGCATTTT.

The V and J genes are TRBV4-2 and TRBJ2-7; TRBD2 aligns across 8 bases. The CDR3 extends over 15 amino acids. Germline assignment: CDR1 LGHNA and CDR2 YNFKEQ. V dropped 6 bases and J dropped 5; count of bases not matched to a gene: 12. The DNA of the CDR3 is TGTGCCAGCAGTGGCGGTCCGGGACTAGAAAACGAGCAGTACTTC. Amino acid sequence: CASSGGPGLENEQYF.

V gene TRBV18 combines with J gene TRBJ1-1; 7 nucleotides align to TRBD1. Germline V lookup: CDR1 KGHSH, CDR2 LQKENI. CDR3 length: 15 residues. With 0 bases clipped from V and 4 bases from J, the junction kept 5 bases outside the gene matches. The CDR3 region has the DNA TGTGCCAGCTCACCACCAGGGGGCTGGGGCACTGAAGCTTTCTTT. Encoded protein: CASSPPGGWGTEAFF.

On this clone: The junction and the germline gene differ at one end; a read error may be behind it. The rearrangement uses TRBV30 and TRBJ1-4, with D possibly TRBD1 on 6 matching bases. Germline V gene lookup returns CDR1 GTSNPN and CDR2 SVGIG (reference sequence). CDR3 length: 16 amino acids. The CDR3 loop is CVWSRPPGAINEKLFF. The CDR3, as DNA: TGTGTCTGGAGTAGGCCTCCAGGGGCCATTAATGAAAAACTGTTTTTT. The whole variable domain, remainder taken from reference TRBV30 and TRBJ1-4, is SQTIHQWPATLVQPVGSPLSLECTVEGTSNPNLYWYRQAAGRGLQLLFYSVGIGQISSEVPQNLSASRPQDRQFILSSKKLLLSDSGFYLCVWSRPPGAINEKLFFGSGTQLSVL.

The V gene is TRBV19, the J gene TRBJ2-6; tentatively, D is TRBD1 (5 bases). V lost 5 bases and J 0 bases, leaving 17 bases between the germline ends. This CDR3 region has 18 residues. Per the germline V gene, CDR1 is LNHDA and CDR2 is SQIVND (reference sequence). CDR3 loop: CASSAWARVFSGANVLTF. The CDR3 coding sequence is TGTGCCAGTAGTGCCTGGGCCAGGGTATTCTCTGGGGCCAACGTCCTGACTTTC.

The chain links TRBV5-1 to TRBJ2-7; 8 positions match TRBD2. Germline CDR1 is SGHRS and CDR2 is YFSETQ. CDR3 length: 14 amino acids. The V gene end was trimmed by 1 base and the J gene end by 3 bases; junction bases not matched to a gene: 3. Here the CDR3 reads CASSLTSGHYEQYF. DNA for the CDR3: TGCGCCAGCAGCTTGACTAGCGGTCACTACGAGCAGTACTTC.

This clone has just one count. J is TRBJ1-2 and V is TRBV11-2; D is uncertain. There are 15 residues in the CDR3. Trimming removed 1 base from V and 5 bases from J, with 14 bases in between. Per the germline V gene, CDR1 is SGHAT and CDR2 is FQNNGV. The CDR3 loop reads CASSLGATYLYGYTF. In nucleotides, the CDR3 is TGTGCCAGCAGCTTAGGAGCGACCTACCTTTATGGCTACACCTTC.

The chain recombines TRBV10-3 with TRBJ2-7; D is unclear. The CDR3 sequence is 13 residues long. Germline lookup yields CDR1 ENHRY and CDR2 SYGVKD. V was trimmed by 5 bases and J by 4 bases, leaving 12 bases between them. This chain's CDR3 is CAISNGSPYEQYF. The CDR3 region has the DNA TGTGCCATCAGTAACGGTAGTCCATACGAGCAGTACTTC.